The 3 T cell receptor beta chains below all came from one sample that was sequenced in a study of blood T cell repertoires in COVID-19. Repertoires were generated with immunoSEQ multiplex PCR, while TCRdb's copy carries only in-frame clones and drops some. The table records 110,000 to 150,000 clones, more than 80% of them present only once. Sequenced: PBMCs or T cells enriched from blood (not recorded which). Every receptor here comes from a man aged 45-65 years who had recovered from COVID-19.

The V call is TRBV4-3, the J call TRBJ2-6; 8 nucleotides align to TRBD1. Germline lookup yields CDR1 LGHNA and CDR2 YSLEER. Germline trimming cut 2 bases from V and 4 bases from J; bases unmatched to any gene: 4. CDR3 length: 16 residues. The CDR3 here is CASSQRQGSGANVLTF. The CDR3 DNA reads as TGCGCCAGCAGCCAACGACAGGGGTCCGGGGCCAACGTCCTGACTTTC.

CDR3 nucleotides: TGTGCCAGCAGCCAAGACGTGGGGGGAGACTATGGCTACACCTTC. Translation gives CASSQDVGGDYGYTF. J is TRBJ1-2 and V is TRBV3-1 (or the pseudogene TRBV3-2); D may be TRBD1 (5 bases). V lost 0 bases and J lost 3, with 11 bases in between. Germline CDR1 is LGHDT and CDR2 is YNNKEL (reference sequence). There are 15 residues in the CDR3.

V usage is TRBV15 and J usage is TRBJ2-7, with TRBD2 matching 11 bases. The CDR3 is 15 amino acids. CDR1 LNHNV and CDR2 YYDKDF come from the germline V gene (reference sequence). The trim removed 0 bases at V and 7 bases at J, leaving 5 bases unmatched. For the CDR3, the DNA is TGTGCCACCAGCAGAGACACTAGCGGGGGCAGGGAGCAGTACTTC. This gives the protein CATSRDTSGGREQYF. Drawing the rest from reference TRBV15 and TRBJ2-7, the complete variable domain is DAMVIQNPRYQVTQFGKPVTLSCSQTLNHNVMYWYQQKSSQAPKLLFHYYDKDFNNEADTPDNFQSRRPNTSFCFLDIRSPGLGDTAMYLCATSRDTSGGREQYFGPGTRLTVT.